A selection of T cell receptor beta chains follows, all from one sample in a study of cytomegalovirus exposure and HLA in healthy donors. The table came from immunoSEQ multiplex PCR; TCRdb's copy has only in-frame clones and leaves some out. The sample consists of 120,000 to 150,000 clones, around 83% of them appearing once. Material for sequencing was PBMCs. The receptors were gathered from a man aged 35 to 55 in good health and CMV-seropositive. Each CDR3 is given with its conserved first and last residue. A D gene is named only where the DNA matches it firmly. For some rows the clone size is stated as once, few or many, or as a class when expanded; others skip it.

D gene,clone size,J gene,V gene,CDR3 protein,CDR3 DNA
-,-,TRBJ2-5,TRBV9,CASSPSGLANGETQYF,TGTGCCAGCAGCCCTAGTGGTCTAGCAAATGGGGAGACCCAGTACTTC
-,-,TRBJ2-7,TRBV18,CASSPTPPSVHYEQYF,TGTGCCAGCTCACCAACCCCTCCTAGCGTACACTACGAGCAGTACTTC
-,-,TRBJ2-3,TRBV5-1,CASSGAGTKGTDTQYF,TGCGCCAGCAGCGGCGCCGGGACAAAGGGCACAGATACGCAGTATTTT
TRBD1,-,TRBJ1-1,TRBV6-6,CASRDRGSEAFF,TGTGCCTCCCGAGACAGGGGCTCTGAAGCTTTCTTT
-,few,TRBJ1-1,TRBV11-1,CASSLIPDTEAFF,TGTGCCAGCAGCTTAATTCCAGACACTGAAGCTTTCTTT
TRBD1,few,TRBJ2-7,TRBV5-1,CASNPGQGSYEQYF,TGCGCCAGCAACCCGGGACAGGGCTCCTACGAGCAGTACTTC
-,-,TRBJ1-1,TRBV14,CASSRGGGKGEAFF,TGTGCCAGCAGCCGGGGGGGAGGGAAGGGTGAAGCTTTCTTT
-,-,TRBJ1-1,TRBV7-9,CASSLDFSSATEAFF,TGTGCCAGCAGCTTAGATTTCAGTTCCGCCACTGAAGCTTTCTTT
TRBD2,-,TRBJ2-3,TRBV11-3,CASSLGLATGTDTQYF,TGTGCCAGCAGCTTAGGACTAGCAACGGGCACAGATACGCAGTATTTT
TRBD1,-,TRBJ2-2,TRBV27,CASSFGLNRGSTGELFF,TGTGCCAGCAGTTTTGGATTGAACAGGGGGTCCACCGGGGAGCTGTTTTTT
-,-,TRBJ1-6,TRBV6-5,CASSYSGERRDSPLHF,TGTGCCAGCAGTTACTCCGGAGAAAGGAGGGATTCACCCCTCCACTTT
TRBD2,-,TRBJ2-1,TRBV11-2,CASSWTSGAYNEQFF,TGTGCCAGCAGCTGGACTAGCGGTGCCTACAATGAGCAGTTCTTC
-,-,TRBJ2-1,TRBV2,CASSGTPGNEQFF,TGTGCCAGCAGTGGCACCCCGGGGAATGAGCAGTTCTTC
-,once,TRBJ2-5,TRBV9,CASSVASRETQYF,TGTGCCAGCAGCGTAGCTTCCAGGGAGACCCAGTACTTC
TRBD1,-,TRBJ2-3,TRBV5-1,CASSLQGYTDTQYF,TGCGCCAGCAGCTTACAGGGGTACACAGATACGCAGTATTTT
TRBD1,-,TRBJ1-2,TRBV15,CATSSLIPGTVEGHGYTF,TGTGCCACCAGCTCACTAATTCCCGGGACAGTGGAAGGACATGGCTACACCTTC
-,-,TRBJ1-6,TRBV19,CASSIWKGGSSYNSPLHF,TGTGCCAGTAGTATCTGGAAGGGGGGGAGCTCCTATAATTCACCCCTCCACTTT
-,-,TRBJ1-5,TRBV6-6,CASSYRENQPQHF,TGTGCCAGCAGTTACAGAGAGAATCAGCCCCAGCATTTT
TRBD1,-,TRBJ2-2,TRBV6-5,CASSRHDRASGELFF,TGTGCCAGCAGCCGACATGACAGGGCGTCCGGGGAGCTGTTTTTT
-,-,TRBJ1-5,TRBV27,CASSPWGGGNQPQHF,TGTGCCAGCAGTCCCTGGGGGGGTGGCAATCAGCCCCAGCATTTT
-,few,TRBJ1-2,TRBV19,CASSLRTDLGYTF,TGTGCCAGTAGTTTGCGGACAGACCTTGGCTACACCTTC
-,-,TRBJ1-2,TRBV6-5,CASSYRVGGYGYTF,TGTGCCAGCAGTTACAGGGTCGGGGGCTATGGCTACACCTTC
TRBD1,few,TRBJ2-4,TRBV5-1,CASSPQGGQNIQYF,TGCGCCAGCAGCCCACAGGGGGGCCAAAACATTCAGTACTTC
-,-,TRBJ1-1,TRBV7-8,CASSLGIRGTEAFF,TGTGCCAGCAGCTTAGGGATCAGGGGCACTGAAGCTTTCTTT
-,-,TRBJ2-7,TRBV9,CASSVGGEYEQYF,TGTGCCAGCAGCGTAGGGGGAGAATACGAGCAGTACTTC
-,-,TRBJ1-2,TRBV10-1,CASSESDSRGYTF,TGCGCCAGCAGTGAGTCGGACTCCAGAGGCTACACCTTC
-,-,TRBJ2-7,TRBV4-3,CASSQGHEQYF,TGCGCCAGCAGCCAAGGGCACGAGCAGTACTTC
TRBD2,-,TRBJ2-3,TRBV30,CAWSVLAGRTDTQYF,TGTGCCTGGAGTGTTCTAGCGGGACGCACAGATACGCAGTATTTT
-,-,TRBJ2-1,TRBV10-1,CASSRDLSSYNEQFF,TGCGCCAGCAGCCGGGACTTGAGCTCCTACAATGAGCAGTTCTTC
TRBD1,-,TRBJ2-3,TRBV5-1,CASSRDRGDTQYF,TGCGCCAGCAGCAGAGACAGGGGAGATACGCAGTATTTT
-,-,TRBJ2-1,TRBV18,CASSPPRQSSYNEQFF,TGTGCCAGCTCACCACCCAGACAGAGCTCCTACAATGAGCAGTTCTTC
-,-,TRBJ2-7,TRBV7-9,CASSSDSSEQYF,TGTGCCAGCAGCTCGGACTCGAGCGAGCAGTACTTC
TRBD1,-,TRBJ2-1,TRBV5-1,CASSLVSGTVNYNEQFF,TGCGCCAGCAGCTTGGTTTCTGGGACAGTTAACTACAATGAGCAGTTCTTC
-,-,TRBJ1-1,TRBV19,CASSITGLNTEAFF,TGTGCCAGTAGTATAACAGGGTTGAACACTGAAGCTTTCTTT
-,-,TRBJ1-4,TRBV11-3,CASSLDGRGRKEKLFF,TGTGCCAGCAGCTTAGATGGGAGGGGTCGGAAGGAAAAACTGTTTTTT
-,-,TRBJ2-7,TRBV6-5,CASSPRSFPSEQYF,TGTGCCAGCAGTCCCCGTAGCTTCCCCTCCGAGCAGTACTTC
-,-,TRBJ2-7,TRBV2,CASKLSYEQYF,TGTGCCAGCAAACTTTCCTACGAGCAGTACTTC
-,-,TRBJ2-7,TRBV5-4,CASSLDSEQYF,TGTGCCAGCAGCTTGGACAGTGAGCAGTACTTC
TRBD1,-,TRBJ1-4,TRBV19,CASSTWTGILFF,TGTGCCAGTAGTACCTGGACAGGGATACTGTTTTTT
-,-,TRBJ1-2,TRBV10-3,CAISEQNRRDGYTF,TGTGCCATCAGTGAGCAAAACAGACGAGATGGCTACACCTTC
-,-,TRBJ1-2,TRBV5-1,CASSPDSQGHYGYTF,TGCGCCAGCAGCCCGGACAGTCAGGGACACTATGGCTACACCTTC
-,-,TRBJ1-4,TRBV30,CAWSVIIEKLFF,TGTGCCTGGAGTGTAATAATTGAAAAACTGTTTTTT
TRBD1,few,TRBJ2-4,TRBV11-2,CASSVDRGGIQYF,TGTGCCAGCAGCGTGGACAGGGGCGGCATTCAGTACTTC
-,once,TRBJ1-5,TRBV7-8,CASSLQNQPQHF,TGTGCCAGCAGCTTACAAAATCAGCCCCAGCATTTT
-,-,TRBJ2-1,TRBV4-1,CASSQGSGTPSLNEQFF,TGCGCCAGCAGCCAAGGTTCCGGGACACCGTCTCTGAATGAGCAGTTCTTC